This T cell receptor beta chain is drawn from a study of blood T cell repertoires in COVID-19. Authors' data handling: By means of reference gene primer amplification, nucleated cell counts were estimated. Using immunoSEQ multiplex PCR, the repertoire was profiled, and TCRdb retains in-frame clones only, with some absent. The DNA was the basis for D and trimming; V, J and clone size are from that table. The sample consists of some 240,000 clones, less than 85% of them appearing once. V was clipped by 0 bases and J by 4 bases; unmatched bases: 5. Germline V lookup: CDR1 KGHDR, CDR2 SFDVKD. The CDR3 has 16 residues.

Sequencing input: peripheral blood. V and J are TRBV24-1 and TRBJ2-3, with TRBD1 matching over 8 bases. This sequence originates from a woman in her 70s with acute or convalescent COVID-19. The CDR3 loop reads CATSDLRTGSPDTQYF. CDR3 nucleotides: TGTGCCACCAGTGATTTGCGGACAGGGAGCCCAGATACGCAGTATTTT.